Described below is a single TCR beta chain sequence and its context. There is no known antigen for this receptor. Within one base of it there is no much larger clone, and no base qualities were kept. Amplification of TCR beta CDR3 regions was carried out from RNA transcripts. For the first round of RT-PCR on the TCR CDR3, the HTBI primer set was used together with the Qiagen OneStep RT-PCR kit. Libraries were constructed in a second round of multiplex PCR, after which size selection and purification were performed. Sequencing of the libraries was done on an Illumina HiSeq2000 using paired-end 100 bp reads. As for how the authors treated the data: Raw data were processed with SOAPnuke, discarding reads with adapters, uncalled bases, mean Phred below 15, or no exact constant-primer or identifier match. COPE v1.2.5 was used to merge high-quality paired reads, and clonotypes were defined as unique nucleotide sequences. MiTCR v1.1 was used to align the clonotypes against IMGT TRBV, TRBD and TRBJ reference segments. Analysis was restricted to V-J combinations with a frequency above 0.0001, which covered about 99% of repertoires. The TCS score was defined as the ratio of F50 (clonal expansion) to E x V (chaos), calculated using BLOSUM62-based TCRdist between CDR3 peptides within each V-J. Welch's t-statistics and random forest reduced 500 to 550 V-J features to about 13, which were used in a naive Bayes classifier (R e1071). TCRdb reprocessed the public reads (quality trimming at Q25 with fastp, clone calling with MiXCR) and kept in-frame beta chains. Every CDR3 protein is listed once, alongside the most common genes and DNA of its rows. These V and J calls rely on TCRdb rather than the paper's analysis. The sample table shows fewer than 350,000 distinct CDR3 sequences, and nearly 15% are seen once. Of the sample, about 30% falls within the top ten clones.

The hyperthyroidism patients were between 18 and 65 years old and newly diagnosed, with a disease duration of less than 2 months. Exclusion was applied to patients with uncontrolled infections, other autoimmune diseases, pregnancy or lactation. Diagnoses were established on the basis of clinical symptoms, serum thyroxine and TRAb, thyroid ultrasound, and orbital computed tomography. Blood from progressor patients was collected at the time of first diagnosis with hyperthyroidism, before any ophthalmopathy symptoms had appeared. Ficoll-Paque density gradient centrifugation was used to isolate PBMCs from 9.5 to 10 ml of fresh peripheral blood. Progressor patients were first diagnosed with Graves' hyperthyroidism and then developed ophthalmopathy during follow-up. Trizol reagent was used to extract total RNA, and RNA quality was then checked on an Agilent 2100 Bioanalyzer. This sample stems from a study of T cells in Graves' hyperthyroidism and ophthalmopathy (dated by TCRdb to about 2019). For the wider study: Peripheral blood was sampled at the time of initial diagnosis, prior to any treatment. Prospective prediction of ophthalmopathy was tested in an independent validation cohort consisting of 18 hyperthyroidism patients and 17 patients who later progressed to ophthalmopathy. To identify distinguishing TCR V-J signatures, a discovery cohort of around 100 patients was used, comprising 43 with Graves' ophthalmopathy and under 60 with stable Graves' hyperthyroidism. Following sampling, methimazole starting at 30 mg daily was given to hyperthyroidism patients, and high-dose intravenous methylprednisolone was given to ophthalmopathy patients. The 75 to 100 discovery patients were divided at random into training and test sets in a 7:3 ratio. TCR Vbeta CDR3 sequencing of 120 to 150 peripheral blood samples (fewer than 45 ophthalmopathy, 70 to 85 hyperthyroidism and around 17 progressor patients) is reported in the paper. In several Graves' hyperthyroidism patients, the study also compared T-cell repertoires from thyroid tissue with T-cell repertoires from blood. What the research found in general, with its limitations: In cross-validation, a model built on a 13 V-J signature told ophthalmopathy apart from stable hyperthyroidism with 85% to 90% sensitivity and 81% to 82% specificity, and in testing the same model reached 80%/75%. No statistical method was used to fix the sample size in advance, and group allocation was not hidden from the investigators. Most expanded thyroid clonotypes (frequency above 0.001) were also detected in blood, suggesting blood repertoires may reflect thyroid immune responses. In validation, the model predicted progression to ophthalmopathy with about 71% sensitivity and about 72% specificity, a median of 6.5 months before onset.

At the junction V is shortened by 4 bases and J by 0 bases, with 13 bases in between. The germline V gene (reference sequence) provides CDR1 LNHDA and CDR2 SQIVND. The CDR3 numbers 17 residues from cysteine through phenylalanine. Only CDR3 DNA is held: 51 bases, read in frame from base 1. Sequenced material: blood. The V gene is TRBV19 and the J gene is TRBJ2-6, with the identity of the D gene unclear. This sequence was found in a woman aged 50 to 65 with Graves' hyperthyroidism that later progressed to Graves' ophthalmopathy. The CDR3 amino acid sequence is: CASSRELKSSGANVLTF. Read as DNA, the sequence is TGTGCCAGTAGTAGAGAGTTAAAGAGCTCTGGGGCCAACGTCCTGACTTTC.